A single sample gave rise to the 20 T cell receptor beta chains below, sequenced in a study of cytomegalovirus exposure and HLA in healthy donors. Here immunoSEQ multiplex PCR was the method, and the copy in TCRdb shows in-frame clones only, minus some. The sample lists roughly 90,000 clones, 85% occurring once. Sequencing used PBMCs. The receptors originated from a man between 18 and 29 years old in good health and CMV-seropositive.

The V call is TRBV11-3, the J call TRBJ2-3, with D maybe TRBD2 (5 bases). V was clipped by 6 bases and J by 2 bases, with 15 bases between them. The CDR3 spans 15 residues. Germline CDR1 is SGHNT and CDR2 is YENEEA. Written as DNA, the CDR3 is TGTGCCAGCAGGACACGGGATAGGAACACAGATACGCAGTATTTT. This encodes CASRTRDRNTDTQYF. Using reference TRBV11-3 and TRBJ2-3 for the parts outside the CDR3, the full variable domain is EAGVVQSPRYKIIEKKQPVAFWCNPISGHNTLYWYLQNLGQGPELLIRYENEEAVDDSQLPKDRFSAERLKGVDSTLKIQPAELGDSAVYLCASRTRDRNTDTQYFGPGTRLTVL.

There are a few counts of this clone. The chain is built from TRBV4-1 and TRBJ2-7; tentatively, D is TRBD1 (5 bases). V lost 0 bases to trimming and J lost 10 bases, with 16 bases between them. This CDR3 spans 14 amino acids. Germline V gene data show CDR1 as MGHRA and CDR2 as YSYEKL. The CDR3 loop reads CASSQEGPYTYQYV. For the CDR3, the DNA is TGCGCCAGCAGCCAAGAGGGGCCGTACACGTACCAGTACGTC.

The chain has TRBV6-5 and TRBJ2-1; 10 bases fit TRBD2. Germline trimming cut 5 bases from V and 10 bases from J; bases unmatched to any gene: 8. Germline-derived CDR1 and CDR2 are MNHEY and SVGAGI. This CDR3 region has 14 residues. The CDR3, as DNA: TGTGCCAGCAGTCCACGCGGACTAGCGGAAGAGCAGTTCTTC. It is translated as CASSPRGLAEEQFF.

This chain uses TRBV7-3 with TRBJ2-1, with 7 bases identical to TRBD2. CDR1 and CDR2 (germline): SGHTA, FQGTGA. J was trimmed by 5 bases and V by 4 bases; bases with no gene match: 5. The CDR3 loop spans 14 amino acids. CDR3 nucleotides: TGTGCCAGCAGCTCTGGCGGGAGTAACAATGAGCAGTTCTTC. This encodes CASSSGGSNNEQFF.

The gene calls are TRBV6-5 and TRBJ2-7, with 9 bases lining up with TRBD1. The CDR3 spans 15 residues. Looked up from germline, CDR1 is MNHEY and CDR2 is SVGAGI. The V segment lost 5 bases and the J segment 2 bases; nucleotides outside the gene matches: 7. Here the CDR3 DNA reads TGTGCCAGCAGTCCGGGGACAGGGCGAACCTACGAGCAGTACGTC. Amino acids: CASSPGTGRTYEQYV.

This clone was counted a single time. CDR3 coding DNA: TGTGCCAGCAGCTTGACTAGCGGGGGCCTCGGGGCCAAAAACATTCAGTACTTC. It yields the protein CASSLTSGGLGAKNIQYF. The chain carries TRBV7-2 and TRBJ2-4, with 12 bases aligning to TRBD2. The V segment lost 3 bases and the J segment 1 base; nucleotides outside the gene matches: 7. CDR1 is SGHTA and CDR2 is FQGNSA in the germline V gene. This CDR3 is built from 18 residues.

The CDR3 loop reads CASSTGATQETQYF. In nucleotides, the CDR3 is TGCGCCAGCAGCACAGGCGCTACCCAAGAGACCCAGTACTTC. The V call is TRBV5-1, the J call TRBJ2-5; the D gene is possibly TRBD1 (5 bases). The CDR3 sequence is 14 residues long. Trimming took off 4 bases at V and 1 base at J, with 11 bases between the two ends. CDR1 SGHRS and CDR2 YFSETQ come from the germline V gene.

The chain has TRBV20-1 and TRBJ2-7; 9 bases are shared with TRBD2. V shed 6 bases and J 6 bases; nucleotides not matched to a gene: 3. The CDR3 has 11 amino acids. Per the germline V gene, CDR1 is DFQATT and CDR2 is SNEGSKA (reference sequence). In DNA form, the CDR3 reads TGCAGTGCCCGGCGGGGGGGCGAGCAGTACTTC. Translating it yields CSARRGGEQYF.

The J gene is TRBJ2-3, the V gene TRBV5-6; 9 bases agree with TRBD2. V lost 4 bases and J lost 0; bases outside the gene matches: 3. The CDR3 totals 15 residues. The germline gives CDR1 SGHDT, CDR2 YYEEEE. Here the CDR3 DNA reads TGTGCCAGCAGCGAGACTAGCGGAAGCACAGATACGCAGTATTTT. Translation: CASSETSGSTDTQYF. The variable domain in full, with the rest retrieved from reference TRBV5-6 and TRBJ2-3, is DAGVTQSPTHLIKTRGQQVTLRCSPKSGHDTVSWYQQALGQGPQFIFQYYEEEERQRGNFPDRFSGHQFPNYSSELNVNALLLGDSALYLCASSETSGSTDTQYFGPGTRLTVL.

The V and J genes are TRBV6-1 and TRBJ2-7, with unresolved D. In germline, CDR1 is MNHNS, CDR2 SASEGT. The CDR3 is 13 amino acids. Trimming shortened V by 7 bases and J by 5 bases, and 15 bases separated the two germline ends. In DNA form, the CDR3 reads TGTGCCAGCACCTATAACGGGTGGCACGAGCAGTACTTC. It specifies CASTYNGWHEQYF.

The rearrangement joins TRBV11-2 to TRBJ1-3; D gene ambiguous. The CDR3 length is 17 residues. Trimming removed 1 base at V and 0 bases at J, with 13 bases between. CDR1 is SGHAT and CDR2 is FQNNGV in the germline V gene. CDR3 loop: CASSLVARLSSGNTIYF. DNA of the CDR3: TGTGCCAGCAGCTTAGTGGCCAGGTTGAGCTCTGGAAACACCATATATTTT.

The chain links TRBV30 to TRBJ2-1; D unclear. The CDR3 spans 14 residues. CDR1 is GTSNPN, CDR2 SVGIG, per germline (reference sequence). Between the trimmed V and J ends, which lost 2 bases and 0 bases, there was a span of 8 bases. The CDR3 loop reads CAWSPLSSYNEQFF. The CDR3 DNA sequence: TGTGCCTGGAGTCCTCTGAGCTCCTACAATGAGCAGTTCTTC.

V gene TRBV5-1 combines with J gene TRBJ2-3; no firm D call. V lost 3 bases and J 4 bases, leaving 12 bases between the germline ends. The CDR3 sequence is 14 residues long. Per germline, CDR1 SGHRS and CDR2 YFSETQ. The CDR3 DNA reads TGCGCCAGCAGCTCCGGAGAGGTAGCAGATACGCAGTATTTT. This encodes CASSSGEVADTQYF. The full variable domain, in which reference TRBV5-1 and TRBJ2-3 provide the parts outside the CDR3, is KAGVTQTPRYLIKTRGQQVTLSCSPISGHRSVSWYQQTPGQGLQFLFEYFSETQRNKGNFPGRFSGRQFSNSRSEMNVSTLELGDSALYLCASSSGEVADTQYFGPGTRLTVL.

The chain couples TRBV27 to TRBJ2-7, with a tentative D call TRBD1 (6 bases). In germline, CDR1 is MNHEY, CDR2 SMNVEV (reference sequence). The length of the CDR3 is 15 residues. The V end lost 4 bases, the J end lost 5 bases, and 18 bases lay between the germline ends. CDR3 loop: CASSYLSARGHEQYF. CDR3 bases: TGTGCCAGCAGTTACTTGAGCGCCAGGGGACACGAGCAGTACTTC.

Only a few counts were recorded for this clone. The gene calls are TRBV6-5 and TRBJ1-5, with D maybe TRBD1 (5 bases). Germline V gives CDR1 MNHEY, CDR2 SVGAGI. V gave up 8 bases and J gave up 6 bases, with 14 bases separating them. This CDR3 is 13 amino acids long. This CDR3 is CASAPVGVQPQHF. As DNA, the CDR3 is TGTGCCAGCGCGCCAGTAGGGGTTCAGCCCCAGCATTTT.

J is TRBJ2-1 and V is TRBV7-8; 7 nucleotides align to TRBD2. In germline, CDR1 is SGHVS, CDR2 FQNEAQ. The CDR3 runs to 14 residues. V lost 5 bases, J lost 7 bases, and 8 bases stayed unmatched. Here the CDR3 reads CASSQRRERNEQFF. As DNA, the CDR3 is TGTGCCAGCAGCCAGCGGCGGGAGCGGAATGAGCAGTTCTTC.

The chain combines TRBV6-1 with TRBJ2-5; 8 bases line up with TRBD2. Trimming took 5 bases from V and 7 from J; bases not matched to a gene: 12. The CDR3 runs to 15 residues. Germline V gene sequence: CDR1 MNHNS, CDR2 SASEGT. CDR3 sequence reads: CASSPLGLVESTQYF. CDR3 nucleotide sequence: TGTGCCAGCAGTCCCTTGGGACTAGTTGAGTCGACCCAGTACTTC.

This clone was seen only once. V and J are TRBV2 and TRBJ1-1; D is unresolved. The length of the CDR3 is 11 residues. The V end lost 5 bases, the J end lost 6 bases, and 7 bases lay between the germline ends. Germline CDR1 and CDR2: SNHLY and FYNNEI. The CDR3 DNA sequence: TGTGCCAGCAGTACGGAGGCTGAAGCTTTCTTT. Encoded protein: CASSTEAEAFF.

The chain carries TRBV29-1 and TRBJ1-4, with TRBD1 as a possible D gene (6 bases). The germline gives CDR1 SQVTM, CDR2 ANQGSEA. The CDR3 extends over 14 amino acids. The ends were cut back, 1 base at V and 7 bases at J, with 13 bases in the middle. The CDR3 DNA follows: TGCAGCGTTGAAGGGGGACATCGTGGTGAAAAACTGTTTTTT. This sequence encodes CSVEGGHRGEKLFF.

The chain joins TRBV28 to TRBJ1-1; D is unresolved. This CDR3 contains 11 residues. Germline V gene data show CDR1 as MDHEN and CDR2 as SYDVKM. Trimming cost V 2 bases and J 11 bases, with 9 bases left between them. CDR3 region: CASSLEECAFF. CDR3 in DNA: TGTGCCAGCAGTTTAGAAGAGTGCGCTTTCTTT.